These 8 T cell receptor beta chains were sequenced from one sample in a study of OX40 agonist ivuxolimab in advanced cancers. Clones were read by immunoSEQ multiplex PCR, and TCRdb kept only the in-frame ones, dropping some. Of 60,000 to 65,000 clones in the sample, approximately 90% are singletons; the top ten hold approximately 11%. Material: CD4+ or CD8+ T cells sorted from blood, obtained in a trial of the OX40 agonist ivuxolimab. These receptors came from an adult with an advanced solid tumor such as melanoma, head and neck, liver or kidney cancer.

The chain carries TRBV28 and TRBJ2-7, with D uncertain. The V gene lost 4 bases and the J gene lost 3 bases, with 28 bases spanning the gap. Per germline, CDR1 MDHEN and CDR2 SYDVKM. This CDR3 has 19 amino acids. CDR3: CASSSRDVPLLFDLYEQYF. CDR3 sequence (DNA): TGTGCCAGCAGTTCGCGCGACGTACCACTCTTGTTTGACCTCTACGAGCAGTACTTC.

The V gene is TRBV28, the J gene TRBJ2-1; no firm D call. The V gene's germline CDR1 is MDHEN and CDR2 SYDVKM. V lost 6 bases and J 0 bases, leaving 9 bases between the germline ends. The CDR3 totals 14 residues. CDR3 DNA: TGTGCCAGCAGCGCGTTGGGCTCCTACAATGAGCAGTTCTTC. It is translated as CASSALGSYNEQFF.

The chain uses TRBV19 and TRBJ2-7; D might be TRBD2 (6 bases). Germline CDR1 is LNHDA and CDR2 is SQIVND (reference sequence). CDR3 length: 17 amino acids. Between the trimmed V and J ends, which lost 8 bases and 5 bases, there was a span of 28 bases. Here the CDR3 DNA reads TGTGCCAGTCTTTTCTGTGCGGGGCGGGGCATAGAGGACGAGCAGTACTTC. Its protein product is CASLFCAGRGIEDEQYF.

V gene TRBV28 combines with J gene TRBJ2-7, with 12 bases that match TRBD2. Germline V gives CDR1 MDHEN, CDR2 SYDVKM. J lost 0 bases, V lost 5 bases, and 2 bases had no gene match. CDR3 size: 15 residues. The CDR3 sequence: CASSVTSGSSYEQYF. As DNA, the CDR3 is TGTGCCAGCAGTGTGACTAGCGGGAGCTCCTACGAGCAGTACTTC.

The chain uses TRBV7-6 and TRBJ2-2, with TRBD1 as a possible D gene (6 bases). The length of the CDR3 is 16 residues. The V end lost 5 bases, the J end lost 6 bases, and 19 bases lay between the germline ends. In germline, CDR1 is SGHVS, CDR2 FNYEAQ. The CDR3 sequence: CASSTRAGELAGELFF. CDR3 sequence (DNA): TGTGCCAGCAGCACCCGGGCAGGGGAATTAGCCGGGGAGCTGTTTTTT.

The CDR3 region is CASSDPRDTSTDTQYF. CDR3 DNA sequence: TGTGCCAGCAGTGACCCCAGGGACACTAGCACAGATACGCAGTATTTT. V is TRBV6-1 and J is TRBJ2-3; D possibly corresponds to TRBD1 (6 bases). V was clipped by 3 bases and J by 0 bases, with 13 bases between them. The CDR3 extends over 16 amino acids. Germline assignment: CDR1 MNHNS and CDR2 SASEGT.

The chain links TRBV6-5 to TRBJ1-5; D is perhaps TRBD1 (5 bases). The CDR3 is made up of 13 amino acids. V was cut by 7 bases and J by 6 bases, with 13 bases left in between. Germline V gives CDR1 MNHEY, CDR2 SVGAGI. The CDR3 region has the DNA TGTGCCAGCACGACGGGGGTGTCTCAGCCCCAGCATTTT. Its translation is CASTTGVSQPQHF.

The chain couples TRBV5-1 to TRBJ2-5; D is unresolved. The better agreement between TRBJ2-7 and the DNA end casts doubt on the J call. Germline V gives CDR1 SGHRS, CDR2 YFSETQ. There are 13 residues in the CDR3. The CDR3 nucleotides are TGCGCCAGCAGCTTGGACACTTACTACGAGCAGTACTTC. Its translation: CASSLDTYYEQYF.